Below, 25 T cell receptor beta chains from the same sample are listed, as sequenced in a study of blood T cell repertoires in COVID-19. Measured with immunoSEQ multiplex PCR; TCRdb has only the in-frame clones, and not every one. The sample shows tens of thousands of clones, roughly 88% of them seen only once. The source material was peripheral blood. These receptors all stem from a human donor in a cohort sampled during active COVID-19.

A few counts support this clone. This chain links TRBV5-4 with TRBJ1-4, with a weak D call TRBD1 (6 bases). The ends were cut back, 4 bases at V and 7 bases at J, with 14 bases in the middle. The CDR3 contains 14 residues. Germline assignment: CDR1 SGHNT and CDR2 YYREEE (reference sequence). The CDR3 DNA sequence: TGTGCCAGCAGCAGCGGGACACAGGGTGAAAAACTGTTTTTT. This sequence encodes CASSSGTQGEKLFF.

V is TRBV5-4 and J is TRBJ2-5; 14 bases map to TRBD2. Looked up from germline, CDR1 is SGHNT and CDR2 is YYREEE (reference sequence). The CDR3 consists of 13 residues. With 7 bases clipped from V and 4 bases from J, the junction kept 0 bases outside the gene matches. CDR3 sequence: CASGLAGGETQYF. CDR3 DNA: TGTGCCAGCGGACTAGCGGGAGGAGAGACCCAGTACTTC.

The CDR3 loop is CARSGGEGTPSTDTQYF. In DNA, the CDR3 is TGTGCCAGAAGCGGAGGGGAGGGGACCCCTAGCACAGATACGCAGTATTTT. The chain has TRBV5-3 and TRBJ2-3; 7 bases are shared with TRBD2. Being an ORF, TRBV5-3 has a function that is uncertain. The CDR3 is 17 residues long. Trimming took 4 bases from V and 0 from J; bases not matched to a gene: 11.

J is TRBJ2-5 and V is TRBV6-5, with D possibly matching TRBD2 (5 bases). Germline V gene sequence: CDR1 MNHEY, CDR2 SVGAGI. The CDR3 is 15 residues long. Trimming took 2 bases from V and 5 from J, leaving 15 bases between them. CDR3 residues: CASSYLRSRRETQYF. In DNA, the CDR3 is TGTGCCAGCAGTTACCTTCGGTCGCGGAGGGAGACCCAGTACTTC.

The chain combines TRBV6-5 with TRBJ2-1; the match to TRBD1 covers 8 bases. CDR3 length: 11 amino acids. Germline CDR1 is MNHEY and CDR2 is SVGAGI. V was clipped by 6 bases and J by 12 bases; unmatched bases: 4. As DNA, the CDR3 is TGTGCCAGCAGGACAGGGGTATTGCAGTTCTTC. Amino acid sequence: CASRTGVLQFF.

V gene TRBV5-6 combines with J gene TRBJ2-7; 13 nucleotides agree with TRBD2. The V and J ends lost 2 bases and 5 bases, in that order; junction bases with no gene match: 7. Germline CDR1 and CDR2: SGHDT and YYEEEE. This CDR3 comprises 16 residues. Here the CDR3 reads CASSLIRTSGSDEQYF. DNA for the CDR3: TGTGCCAGCAGCTTAATCCGGACTAGCGGGAGCGACGAGCAGTACTTC.

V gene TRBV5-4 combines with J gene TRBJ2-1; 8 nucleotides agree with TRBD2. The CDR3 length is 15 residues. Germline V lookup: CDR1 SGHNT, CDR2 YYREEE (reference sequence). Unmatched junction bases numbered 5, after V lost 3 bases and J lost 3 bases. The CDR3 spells CASSSSGGNYNEQFF. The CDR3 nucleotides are TGTGCCAGCAGCTCCTCGGGGGGGAACTACAATGAGCAGTTCTTC.

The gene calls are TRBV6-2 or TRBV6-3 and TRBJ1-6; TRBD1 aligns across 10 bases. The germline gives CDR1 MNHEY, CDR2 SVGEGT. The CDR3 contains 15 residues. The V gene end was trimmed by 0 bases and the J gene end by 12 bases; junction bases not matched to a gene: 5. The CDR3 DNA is TGTGCCAGCAGTTACTCCGGGACAGGGGAAGAACCCCTCCACTTT. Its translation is CASSYSGTGEEPLHF.

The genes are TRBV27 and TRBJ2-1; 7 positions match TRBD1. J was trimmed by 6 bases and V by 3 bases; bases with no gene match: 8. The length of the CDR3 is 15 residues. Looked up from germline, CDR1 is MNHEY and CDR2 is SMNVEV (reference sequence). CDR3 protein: CASSFPRQGGNEQFF. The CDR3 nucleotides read TGTGCCAGCAGTTTCCCACGACAGGGTGGCAATGAGCAGTTCTTC.

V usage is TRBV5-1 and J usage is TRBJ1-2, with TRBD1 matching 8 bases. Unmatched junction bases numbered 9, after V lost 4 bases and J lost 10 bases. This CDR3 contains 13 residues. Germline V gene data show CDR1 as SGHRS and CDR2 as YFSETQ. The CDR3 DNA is TGCGCCAGCAGCGCGGGGATGACAGGGGACTACACCTTC. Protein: CASSAGMTGDYTF.

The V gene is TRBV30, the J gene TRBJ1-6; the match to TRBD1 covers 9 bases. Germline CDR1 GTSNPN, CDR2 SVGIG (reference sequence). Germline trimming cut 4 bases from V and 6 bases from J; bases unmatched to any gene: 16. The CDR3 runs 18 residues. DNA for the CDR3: TGTGCCTGGATTCCCGGGACAGGGCTTAGGCCTAGTAATTCACCCCTCCACTTT. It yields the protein CAWIPGTGLRPSNSPLHF.

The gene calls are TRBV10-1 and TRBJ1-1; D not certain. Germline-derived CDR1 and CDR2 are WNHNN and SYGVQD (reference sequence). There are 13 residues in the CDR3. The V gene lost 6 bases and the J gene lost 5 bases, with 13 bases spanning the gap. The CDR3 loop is CASSDFGGTEAFF. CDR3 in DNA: TGCGCCAGCAGCGACTTCGGTGGGACTGAAGCTTTCTTT.

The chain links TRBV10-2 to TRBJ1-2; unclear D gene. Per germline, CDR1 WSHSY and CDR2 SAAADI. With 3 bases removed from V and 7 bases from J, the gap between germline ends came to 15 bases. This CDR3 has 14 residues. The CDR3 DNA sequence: TGCGCCAGCAGTGATAGGATCATAAGAGGTGGCTACACCTTC. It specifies CASSDRIIRGGYTF.

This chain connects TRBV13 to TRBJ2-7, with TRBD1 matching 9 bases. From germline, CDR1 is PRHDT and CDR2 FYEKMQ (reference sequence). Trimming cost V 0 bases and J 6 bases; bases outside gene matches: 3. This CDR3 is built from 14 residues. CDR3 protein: CASSLGDRGVEQYF. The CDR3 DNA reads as TGTGCCAGCAGCTTAGGGGACAGGGGTGTCGAGCAGTACTTC.

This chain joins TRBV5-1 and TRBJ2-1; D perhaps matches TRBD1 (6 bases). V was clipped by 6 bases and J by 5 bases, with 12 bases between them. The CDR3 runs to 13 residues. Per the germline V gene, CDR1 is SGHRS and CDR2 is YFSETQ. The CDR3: CASKVGQNNEQFF. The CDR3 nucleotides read TGCGCCAGCAAGGTCGGACAGAACAATGAGCAGTTCTTC.

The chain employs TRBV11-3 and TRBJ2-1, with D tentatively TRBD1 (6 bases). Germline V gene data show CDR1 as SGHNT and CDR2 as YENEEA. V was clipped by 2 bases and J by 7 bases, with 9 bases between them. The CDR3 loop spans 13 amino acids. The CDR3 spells CASSLSRGNEQFF. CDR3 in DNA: TGTGCCAGCAGCTTAAGCAGGGGAAATGAGCAGTTCTTC.

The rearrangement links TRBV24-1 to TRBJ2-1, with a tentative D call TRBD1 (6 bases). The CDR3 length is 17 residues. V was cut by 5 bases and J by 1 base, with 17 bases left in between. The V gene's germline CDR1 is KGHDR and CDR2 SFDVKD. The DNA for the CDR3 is TGTGCCACCAGTGGAGCAGAGGGGGTCGTTTCCTACAATGAGCAGTTCTTC. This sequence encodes CATSGAEGVVSYNEQFF.

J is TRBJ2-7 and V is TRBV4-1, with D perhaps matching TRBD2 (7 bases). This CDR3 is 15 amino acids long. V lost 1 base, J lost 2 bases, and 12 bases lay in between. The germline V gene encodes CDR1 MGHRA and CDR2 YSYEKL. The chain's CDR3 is CASSQARGAAYEQYF. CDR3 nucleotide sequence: TGCGCCAGCAGCCAAGCCCGGGGGGCGGCCTACGAGCAGTACTTC.

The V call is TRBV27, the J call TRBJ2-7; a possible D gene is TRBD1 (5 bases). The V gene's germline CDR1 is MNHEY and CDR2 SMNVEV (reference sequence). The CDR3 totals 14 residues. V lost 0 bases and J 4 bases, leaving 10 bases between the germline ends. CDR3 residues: CASSLSAGLYEQYF. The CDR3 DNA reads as TGTGCCAGCAGTTTATCGGCAGGGCTTTACGAGCAGTACTTC.

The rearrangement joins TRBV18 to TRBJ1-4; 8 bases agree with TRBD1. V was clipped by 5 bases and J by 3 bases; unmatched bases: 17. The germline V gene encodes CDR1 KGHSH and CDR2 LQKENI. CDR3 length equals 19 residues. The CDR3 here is CASSTTGQGRRGPNEKLFF. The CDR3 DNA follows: TGTGCCAGCTCAACCACCGGACAGGGACGTCGAGGGCCTAATGAAAAACTGTTTTTT.

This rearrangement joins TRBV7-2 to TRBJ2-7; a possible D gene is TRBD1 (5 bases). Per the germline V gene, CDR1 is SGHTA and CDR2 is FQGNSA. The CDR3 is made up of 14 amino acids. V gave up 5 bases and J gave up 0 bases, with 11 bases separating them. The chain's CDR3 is CASSTDSFSYEQYF. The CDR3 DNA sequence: TGTGCCAGCAGCACCGACAGCTTCTCCTACGAGCAGTACTTC.

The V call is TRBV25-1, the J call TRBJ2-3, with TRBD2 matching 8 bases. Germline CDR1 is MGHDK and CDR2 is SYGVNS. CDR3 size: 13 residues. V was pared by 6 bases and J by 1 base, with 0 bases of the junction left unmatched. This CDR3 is CASRLAGTDTQYF. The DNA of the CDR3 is TGTGCCAGCAGACTAGCGGGCACAGATACGCAGTATTTT.

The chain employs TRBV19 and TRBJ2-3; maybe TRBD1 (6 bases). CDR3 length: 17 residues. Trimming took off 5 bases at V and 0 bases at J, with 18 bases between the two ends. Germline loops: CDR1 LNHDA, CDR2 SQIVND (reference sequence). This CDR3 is CASSPLGARTSTDTQYF. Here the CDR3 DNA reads TGTGCCAGTAGTCCACTGGGGGCCAGGACTAGCACAGATACGCAGTATTTT.

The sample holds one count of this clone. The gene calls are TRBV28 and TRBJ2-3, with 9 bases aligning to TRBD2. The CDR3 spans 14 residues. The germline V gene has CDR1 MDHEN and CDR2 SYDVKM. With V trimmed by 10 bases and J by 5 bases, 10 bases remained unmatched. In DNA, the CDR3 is TGTGCCACCTTGACGGCGGGGGGGAAAGATACGCAGTATTTT. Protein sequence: CATLTAGGKDTQYF.

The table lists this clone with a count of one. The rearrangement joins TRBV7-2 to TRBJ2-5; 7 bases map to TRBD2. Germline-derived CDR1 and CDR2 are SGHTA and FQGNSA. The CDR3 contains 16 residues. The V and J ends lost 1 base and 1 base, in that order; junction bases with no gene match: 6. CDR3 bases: TGTGCCAGCAGCTTAGAGGGTTTAGCGGGCCAAGAGACCCAGTACTTC. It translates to CASSLEGLAGQETQYF.